This note documents a single TCR beta chain sequence. Its antigen remains unknown. The germline CDR1 and CDR2 sequences are PRHDT and FYEKMQ (reference sequence). V lost 5 bases to trimming and J lost 9 bases; unmatched junction nucleotides: 6. The CDR3 is 12 amino acids. Method: immunoSEQ multiplex PCR; TCRdb's copy keeps in-frame clones and lacks some. This sample has about 43,000 clones, with just under 95% found just once. The data were obtained in a study of graft-versus-host responses after intestinal transplantation. General observations from the study: GvH clones were found in recipient marrow; some appeared first in ileum or blood. Allografts of patients with graft-donor T cell macrochimerism showed high graft-versus-host to host-versus-graft clone ratios. The highest levels of circulating GvH clones went along with early declines in HvG clones after transplant.

This sample comprised PBMCs, obtained around 48 weeks after intestinal transplant. The clonotype comes from a human patient who received an intestinal transplant, so some T cells may come from the graft donor. This chain joins TRBV13 and TRBJ2-5, with TRBD2 identical over 7 bases. The CDR3 sequence: CASSNGGGAQYF. In DNA, the CDR3 is TGTGCCAGCAGCAACGGTGGGGGGGCCCAGTACTTC.